This TCR beta chain appears in the sequencing data of a study of PD-1 blockade in classical Hodgkin lymphoma. General study findings and limits: Newly diagnosed patients reportedly had lower baseline TCR diversity than healthy donors. Whereas CD4+ TCR diversity had risen significantly by C4D1, CD8+ TCR diversity had not.

Worth noting for this clone: Antigen unknown.

The method was immunoSEQ multiplex PCR; TCRdb's version includes in-frame clones alone and lacks a portion of them. The data show 60,000 or so clones, 90% seen once. With 1 base removed from V and 2 bases from J, the gap between germline ends came to 10 bases. The CDR3 spans 15 residues. Germline V CDR1 and CDR2: SEHNR, FQNEAQ (reference sequence). In every patient, relapse followed autologous stem cell transplantation, while exposure to brentuximab vedotin differed. Progressive disease, partial response or complete response was each patient's best response. This TCR derives from a human donor with classical Hodgkin lymphoma. This material consisted of peripheral blood mononuclear cells (PBMCs), taken at baseline. The J gene is TRBJ2-3, the V gene TRBV7-9, with a weak D call TRBD2 (6 bases). CDR3 nucleotides: TGTGCCAGCAGCTTAGGGGGGGTTATCACAGATACGCAGTATTTT. It yields the protein CASSLGGVITDTQYF. Full variable domain (rest looked up from reference TRBV7-9 and TRBJ2-3): DTGVSQNPRHKITKRGQNVTFRCDPISEHNRLYWYRQTLGQGPEFLTYFQNEAQLEKSRLLSDRFSAERPKGSFSTLEIQRTEQGDSAMYLCASSLGGVITDTQYFGPGTRLTVL.